This TCR beta chain was documented in a study of cytomegalovirus exposure and HLA in healthy donors. Study-level results: In an earlier analysis, most TCR beta V segments were productive about 87% or about 30% of the time. Follow-up analysis later connected one missense variant in DCLRE1C with trimming of TCR beta V- and J-genes. Researchers catalogued roughly 150 TCR beta chains as cytomegalovirus-associated.

The CDR3 covers 18 residues. The V segment lost 0 bases and the J segment 5 bases; nucleotides outside the gene matches: 13. Per germline, CDR1 SGHRS and CDR2 YFSETQ. PCR involved 60 Vbeta and 13 Jbeta primers. Produced via immunoSEQ multiplex PCR; TCRdb's table is partial and in-frame only. The sample holds more than 80,000 clones, over 70% seen once. Details on this clone: Its cognate antigen is unknown.

Specimen: PBMCs. V gene TRBV5-1 combines with J gene TRBJ2-5; TRBD2 matches 10 bases. This receptor was identified in a male donor in good health and CMV-seropositive. CDR3 DNA: TGCGCCAGCAGCTTGGCCGTCCCGGGACTAGCGACCGGGGAGACCCAGTACTTC. Residues: CASSLAVPGLATGETQYF.